This T cell receptor (beta chain) was captured by sequencing in a study of Graves' ophthalmopathy and Graves' hyperthyroidism. As regards this clonotype: Antigen: not known.

CDR3 size: 14 residues. Trimming cost V 3 bases and J 7 bases; bases outside gene matches: 4. CDR1 SGDLS and CDR2 YYNGEE come from the germline V gene. Study-wide results and limits: Most thyroid-expanded clonotypes exceeding 0.001 frequency were also found in blood. The model reached about 66% sensitivity and roughly 76% specificity for predicting ophthalmopathy progression.

Hyperthyroidism cases were recent diagnoses of under 2 months' duration in people aged 18 to 65. Thyroid ultrasound, orbital computed tomography, TRAb, serum thyroxine and clinical symptoms formed the basis of diagnosis. Beta-chain TCR CDR3 regions were amplified from RNA transcripts. Second-round multiplex PCR followed a first-round RT-PCR using HTBI primers. Using its own MiXCR run on the multiplex PCR reads, TCRdb lists one record per CDR3 protein. Of 900,000 to 1,200,000 distinct CDR3 sequences listed, about 40% are singletons. Input material: peripheral blood or thyroid tissue (not recorded which). The TCR sequence derives from an adult man with Graves' hyperthyroidism. V is TRBV9 and J is TRBJ2-5; TRBD2 matches at 12 bases. The CDR3 sequence: CASSGSSGRGTQYF. In DNA form, the CDR3 reads TGTGCCAGCAGCGGTTCTAGCGGGAGGGGGACCCAGTACTTC.